The present T cell receptor (beta chain) was sequenced within a study of blood T cell repertoires in COVID-19. Background on the study: The United States, Italy and Spain provided the acute and convalescent COVID-19 samples. T cells, B-cell-depleted T cells, or PBMCs provided the cDNA or gDNA that served as material.

J gave up 1 base and V 7 bases, and 5 bases lay outside the gene matches. The length of the CDR3 is 14 residues. CDR1 and CDR2 from the germline V gene are SNHLY and FYNNEI. The assay was immunoSEQ multiplex PCR, and TCRdb's table has in-frame clones only and misses some. The sample includes 120,000 or so clones, roughly 72% of them seen just once. The sequence came from a man aged 60 to 69 with acute or convalescent COVID-19. The chain recombines TRBV2 with TRBJ2-3, with TRBD1 identical over 7 bases. What was sequenced was peripheral blood. This CDR3 is CASNRQGGTDTQYF. The DNA of the CDR3 is TGTGCCAGCAATAGACAGGGCGGCACAGATACGCAGTATTTT.